The sequence of this T cell receptor (beta chain) was determined in a study of T cell responses to AZD1222 COVID-19 vaccine. Trimming removed 3 bases from V and 8 bases from J, with 16 bases in between. Germline V gene sequence: CDR1 MNHNS, CDR2 SASEGT. This CDR3 is built from 14 residues. Study-level results: Baseline seropositivity occurred in only a handful of AZD1222 recipients. Breadth and depth of Spike-specific TCRs rose after two AZD1222 doses. The donor cohort was predominantly white British with a female majority, and clonal diversity may have been underestimated.

Assay used: immunoSEQ multiplex PCR; TCRdb lists only in-frame clones, some missing. This sample carries around 150,000 clones, 90% of them seen once, and the ten largest clones take 5% to 6.5%. A single count supports this clone. Its antigen is undetermined. The sample was peripheral blood, taken 28 days after the second AZD1222 dose. The clonotype was recovered from an adult who received the AZD1222 COVID-19 vaccine. The chain carries TRBV6-1 and TRBJ1-2; D perhaps matches TRBD1 (6 bases). CDR3 DNA sequence: TGTGCCAGCAGTGATCAACCGGGGGGCTGGGGCTACACCTTC. It codes for CASSDQPGGWGYTF.